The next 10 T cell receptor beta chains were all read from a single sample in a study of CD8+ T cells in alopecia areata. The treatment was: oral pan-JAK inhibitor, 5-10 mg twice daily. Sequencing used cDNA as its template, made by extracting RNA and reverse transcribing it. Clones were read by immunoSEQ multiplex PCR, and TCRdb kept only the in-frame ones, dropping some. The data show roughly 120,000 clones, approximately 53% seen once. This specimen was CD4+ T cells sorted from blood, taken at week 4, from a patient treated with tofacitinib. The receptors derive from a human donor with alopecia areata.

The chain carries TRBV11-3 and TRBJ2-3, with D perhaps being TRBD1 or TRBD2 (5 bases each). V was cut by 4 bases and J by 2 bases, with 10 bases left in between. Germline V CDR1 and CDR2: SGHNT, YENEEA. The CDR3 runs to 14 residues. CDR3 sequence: CASSSGTNTDTQYF. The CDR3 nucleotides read TGTGCCAGCAGCTCGGGGACCAACACAGATACGCAGTATTTT.

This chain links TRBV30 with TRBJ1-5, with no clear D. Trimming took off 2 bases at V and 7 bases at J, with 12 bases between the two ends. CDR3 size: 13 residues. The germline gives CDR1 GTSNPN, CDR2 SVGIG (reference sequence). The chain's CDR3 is CAWSLQGRQPQHF. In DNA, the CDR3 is TGTGCCTGGAGTCTCCAAGGACGGCAGCCCCAGCATTTT.

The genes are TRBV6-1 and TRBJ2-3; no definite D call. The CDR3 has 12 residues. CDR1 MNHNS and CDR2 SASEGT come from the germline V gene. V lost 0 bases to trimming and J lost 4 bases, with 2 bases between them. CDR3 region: CASSEAADTQYF. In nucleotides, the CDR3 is TGTGCCAGCAGTGAAGCTGCAGATACGCAGTATTTT.

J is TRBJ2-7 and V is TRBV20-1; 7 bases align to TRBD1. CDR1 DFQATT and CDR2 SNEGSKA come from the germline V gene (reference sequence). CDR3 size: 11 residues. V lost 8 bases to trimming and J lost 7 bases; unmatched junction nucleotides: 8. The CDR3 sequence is CSFKTGREQYF. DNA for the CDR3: TGCAGTTTCAAGACAGGGCGGGAGCAGTACTTC.

The CDR3 region is CASSMDRNSNQPQHF. The CDR3 bases are TGTGCCAGTAGTATGGACAGAAATAGCAATCAGCCCCAGCATTTT. The chain links TRBV19 to TRBJ1-5; TRBD1 might be the D (6 bases). From germline, CDR1 is LNHDA and CDR2 SQIVND (reference sequence). The germline V and J ends were trimmed by 3 bases and 0 bases, with 9 bases remaining between them. The CDR3 extends over 15 amino acids.

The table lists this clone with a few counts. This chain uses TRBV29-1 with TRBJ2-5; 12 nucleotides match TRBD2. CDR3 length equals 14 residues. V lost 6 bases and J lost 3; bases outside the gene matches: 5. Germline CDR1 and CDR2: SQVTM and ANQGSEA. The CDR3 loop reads CSVLAGGPEETQYF. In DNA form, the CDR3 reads TGCAGCGTCCTAGCGGGAGGGCCAGAAGAGACCCAGTACTTC.

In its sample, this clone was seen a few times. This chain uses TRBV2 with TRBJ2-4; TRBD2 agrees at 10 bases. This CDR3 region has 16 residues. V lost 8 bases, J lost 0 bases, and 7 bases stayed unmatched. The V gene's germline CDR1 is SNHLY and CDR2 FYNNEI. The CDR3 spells CASGGLAAVAKNIQYF. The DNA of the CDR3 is TGTGCCAGCGGCGGACTAGCGGCAGTAGCCAAAAACATTCAGTACTTC.

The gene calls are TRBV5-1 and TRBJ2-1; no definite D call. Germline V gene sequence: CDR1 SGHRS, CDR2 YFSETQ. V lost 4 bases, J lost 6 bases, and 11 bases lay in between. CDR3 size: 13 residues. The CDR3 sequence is CASSPVVANEQFF. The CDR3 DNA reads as TGCGCCAGCAGCCCCGTTGTGGCCAATGAGCAGTTCTTC.

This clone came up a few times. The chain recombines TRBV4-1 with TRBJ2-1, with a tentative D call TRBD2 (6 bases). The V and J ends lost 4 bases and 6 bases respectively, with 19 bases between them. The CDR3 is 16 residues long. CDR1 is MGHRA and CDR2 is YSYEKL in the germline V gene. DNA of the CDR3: TGCGCCAGCAGCCCAAGCCGGGACTCAATTCTCAATGAGCAGTTCTTC. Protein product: CASSPSRDSILNEQFF.

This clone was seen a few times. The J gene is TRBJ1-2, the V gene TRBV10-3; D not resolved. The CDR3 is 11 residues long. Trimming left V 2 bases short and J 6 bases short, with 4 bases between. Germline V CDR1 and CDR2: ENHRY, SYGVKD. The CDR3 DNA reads TGTGCCATCAGTGAGCGAGATGGCTACACCTTC. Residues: CAISERDGYTF.